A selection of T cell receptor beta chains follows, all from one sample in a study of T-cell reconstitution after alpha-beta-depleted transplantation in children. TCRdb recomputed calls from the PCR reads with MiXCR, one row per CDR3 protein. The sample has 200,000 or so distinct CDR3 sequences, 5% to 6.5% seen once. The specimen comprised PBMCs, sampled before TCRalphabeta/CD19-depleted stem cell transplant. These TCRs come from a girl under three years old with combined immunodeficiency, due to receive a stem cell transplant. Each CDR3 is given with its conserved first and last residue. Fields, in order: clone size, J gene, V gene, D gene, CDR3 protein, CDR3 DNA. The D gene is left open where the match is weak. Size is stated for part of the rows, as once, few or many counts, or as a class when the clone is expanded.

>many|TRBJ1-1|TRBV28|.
CASSFMEGMNTEAFF
TGTGCCAGCAGTTTCATGGAAGGGATGAACACTGAAGCTTTCTTT
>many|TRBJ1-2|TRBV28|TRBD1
CASSLWGDRGVYGYTF
TGTGCCAGCAGTTTATGGGGGGACAGGGGAGTTTATGGCTACACCTTC
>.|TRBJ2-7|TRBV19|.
CASSMGTIYEQYF
TGTGCCAGTAGTATGGGGACAATCTACGAGCAGTACTTC
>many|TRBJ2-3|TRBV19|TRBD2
CASSLLPRLAGEQYF
TGTGCCAGTAGCCTCCTCCCACGACTAGCGGGGGAGCAGTATTTT
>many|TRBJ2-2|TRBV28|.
CASREVTEGTGELFF
TGTGCCAGCAGGGAGGTCACGGAGGGAACCGGGGAGCTGTTTTTT
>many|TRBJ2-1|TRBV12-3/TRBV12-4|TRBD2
CASSFRTSGGNEQFF
TGTGCCAGCAGTTTTCGTACTAGCGGAGGGAATGAGCAGTTCTTC
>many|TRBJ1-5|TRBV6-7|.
CASSYSESQGRHQPQHF
TGTGCCAGCAGTTACTCGGAGTCTCAGGGCCGGCACCAGCCCCAGCATTTT
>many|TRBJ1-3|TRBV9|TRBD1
CASSVGDRGTGNTIYF
TGTGCCAGCAGCGTAGGTGACAGGGGAACTGGAAACACCATATATTTT
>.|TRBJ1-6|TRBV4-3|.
CASSLGAYNSPLHF
TGCGCCAGCAGCCTCGGGGCTTATAATTCACCCCTCCACTTT
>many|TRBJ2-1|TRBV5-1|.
CASSTLQSSYNEQFF
TGCGCCAGCAGCACTCTTCAGAGCTCCTACAATGAGCAGTTCTTC
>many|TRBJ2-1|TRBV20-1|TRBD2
CSAKQGLAGMDEQFF
TGCAGTGCAAAGCAAGGACTAGCGGGTATGGATGAGCAGTTCTTC
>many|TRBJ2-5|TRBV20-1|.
CSAREVRRPRETQYF
TGCAGTGCTAGAGAGGTTAGGCGACCGAGAGAGACCCAGTACTTC
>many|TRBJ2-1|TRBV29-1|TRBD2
CSVGTSLDEQFF
TGCAGCGTGGGGACTAGTTTGGATGAGCAGTTCTTC
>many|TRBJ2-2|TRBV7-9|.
CASSLSDYTSLTGELFF
TGTGCCAGCAGCTTATCCGACTACACTAGCCTGACCGGGGAGCTGTTTTTT
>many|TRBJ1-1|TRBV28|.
CASSVQGINTEAFF
TGTGCCAGCAGCGTACAGGGAATAAACACTGAAGCTTTCTTT
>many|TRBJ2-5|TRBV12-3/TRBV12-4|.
CARTDRTQETQYF
TGTGCCAGGACGGACAGAACCCAAGAGACCCAGTACTTC
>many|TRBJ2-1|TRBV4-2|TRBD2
CASSQSPSGGAFNEQFF
TGTGCCAGCAGCCAATCACCTAGCGGGGGGGCTTTTAATGAGCAGTTCTTC
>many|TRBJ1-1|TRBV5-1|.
CASSSQGPTEAFF
TGCGCCAGCAGCTCCCAAGGACCTACTGAAGCTTTCTTT
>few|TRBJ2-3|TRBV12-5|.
CASAAASTDTQYF
TGTGCTAGTGCCGCAGCCAGCACAGATACGCAGTATTTT
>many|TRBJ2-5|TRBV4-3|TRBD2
CASSQAYLLAGKETQYF
TGCGCCAGCAGCCAAGCATACCTGCTAGCGGGGAAGGAGACCCAGTACTTC
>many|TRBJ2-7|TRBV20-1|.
CSASGTDSYEQYF
TGCAGTGCTAGTGGTACGGACTCCTACGAGCAGTACTTC
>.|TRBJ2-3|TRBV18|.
CASSLSSDTQYF
TGTGCCAGCTCCCTCTCTTCAGATACGCAGTATTTT
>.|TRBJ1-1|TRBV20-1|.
CSAIPAEDTEAFF
TGCAGTGCTATCCCGGCCGAGGACACTGAAGCTTTCTTT
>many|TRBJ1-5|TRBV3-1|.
CASSTRPKPQHF
TGTGCCAGCAGCACCCGCCCGAAGCCCCAGCATTTT
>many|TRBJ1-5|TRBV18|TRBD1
CASSPGTERRQPQHF
TGTGCCAGCTCACCCGGGACAGAAAGACGTCAGCCCCAGCATTTT
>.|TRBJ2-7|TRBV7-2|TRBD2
CASSFTGTSGTSYEQYF
TGTGCCAGCAGCTTTACCGGGACTAGCGGGACTTCCTACGAGCAGTACTTC
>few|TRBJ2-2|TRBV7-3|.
CASSLLGAGELFF
TGTGCCAGCAGCTTATTAGGGGCTGGGGAGCTGTTTTTT
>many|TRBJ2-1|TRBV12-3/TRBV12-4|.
CASSSGTWVGF
TGTGCCAGCAGCTCCGGGACATGGGTTGGATTC
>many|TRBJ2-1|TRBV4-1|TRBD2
CASSHPGLAGGNEQFF
TGCGCCAGCAGCCACCCCGGACTAGCGGGAGGGAATGAGCAGTTCTTC
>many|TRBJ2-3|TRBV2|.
CAIRTSLDTQYF
TGTGCCATTAGGACCTCTTTGGATACGCAGTATTTT
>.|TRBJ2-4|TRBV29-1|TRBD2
CSVEDLLTSGRADGKNIQYF
TGCAGCGTTGAAGATCTCTTGACTAGCGGGAGGGCCGACGGCAAAAACATTCAGTACTTC
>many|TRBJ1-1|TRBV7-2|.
CASSPPDRNTEAFF
TGTGCCAGCAGCCCACCGGACAGGAACACTGAAGCTTTCTTT
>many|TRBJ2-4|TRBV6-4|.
CASSPTQTPRGPLAKNIQYF
TGTGCCAGCAGTCCCACCCAAACCCCCAGGGGACCACTAGCCAAAAACATTCAGTACTTC
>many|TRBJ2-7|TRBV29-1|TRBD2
CSVAPTSGSYEQYF
TGCAGCGTTGCCCCCACTAGCGGGAGTTACGAGCAGTACTTC
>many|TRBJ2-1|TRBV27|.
CASSFGLPESSYNEQFF
TGTGCCAGCAGTTTCGGGTTGCCTGAGAGCTCCTACAATGAGCAGTTCTTC
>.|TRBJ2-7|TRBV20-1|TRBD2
CSAFTGVPGGSYEQYF
TGCAGTGCATTTACGGGAGTACCGGGAGGGTCATACGAGCAGTACTTC
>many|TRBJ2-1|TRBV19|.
CASSRGGNEQFF
TGTGCCAGTAGTAGAGGGGGCAATGAGCAGTTCTTC
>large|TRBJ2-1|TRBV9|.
CASSVEGGYYNEQFF
TGTGCCAGCAGCGTAGAGGGGGGGTACTACAATGAGCAGTTCTTC
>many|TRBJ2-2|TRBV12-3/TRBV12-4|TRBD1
CASSTRDRYTGELFF
TGTGCCAGCAGTACCCGGGACAGGTACACCGGGGAGCTGTTTTTT
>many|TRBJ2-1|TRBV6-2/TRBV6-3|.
CASSYRPGSSYNEQFF
TGTGCCAGCAGTTACCGACCGGGGAGCTCCTACAATGAGCAGTTCTTC
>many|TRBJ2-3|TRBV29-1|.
CSVEDPELTDTQYF
TGCAGCGTTGAAGATCCGGAATTAACAGATACGCAGTATTTT
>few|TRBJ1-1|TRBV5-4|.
CASSLFRHTEAFF
TGTGCCAGCAGCTTGTTCCGCCACACTGAAGCTTTCTTT
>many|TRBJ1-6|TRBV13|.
CASSSPRGGNSPLHF
TGTGCCAGCAGCTCTCCCCGGGGAGGGAATTCACCCCTCCACTTT
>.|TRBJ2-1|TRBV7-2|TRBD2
CASSVPLAGNNEQFF
TGTGCCAGCAGCGTCCCACTAGCGGGAAACAATGAGCAGTTCTTC
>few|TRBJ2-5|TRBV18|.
CASSPTSGETQYF
TGTGCCAGCTCACCGACCTCGGGGGAGACCCAGTACTTC
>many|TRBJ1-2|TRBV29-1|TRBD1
CSVATGGGYTF
TGCAGCGTTGCCACAGGGGGCGGCTACACCTTC
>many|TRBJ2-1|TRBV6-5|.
CASSFLLEQFF
TGTGCCAGCAGTTTTTTACTAGAGCAGTTCTTC
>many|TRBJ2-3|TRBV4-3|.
CASSQAGRPPDTQYF
TGCGCCAGCAGCCAAGCGGGAAGGCCCCCAGATACGCAGTATTTT
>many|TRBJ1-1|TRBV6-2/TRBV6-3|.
CASSYPTYLGPLNTEAFF
TGTGCCAGCAGTTACCCTACCTACCTAGGGCCATTGAACACTGAAGCTTTCTTT
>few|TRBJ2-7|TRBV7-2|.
CASSLGGRGYEQYF
TGTGCCAGCAGCTTAGGAGGGCGAGGATACGAGCAGTACTTC
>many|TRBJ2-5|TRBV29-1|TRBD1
CSVRVTGGFETQYF
TGCAGCGTGAGGGTGACAGGGGGCTTCGAGACCCAGTACTTC
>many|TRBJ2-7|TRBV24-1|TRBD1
CATSDPNGQGQSYEQYF
TGTGCCACCAGTGATCCCAACGGACAGGGGCAGTCCTACGAGCAGTACTTC
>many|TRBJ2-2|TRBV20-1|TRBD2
CSASSGRGPAGELFF
TGCAGTGCTTCTAGCGGGAGAGGCCCGGCCGGGGAGCTGTTTTTT
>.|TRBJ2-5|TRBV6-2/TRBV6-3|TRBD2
CASSYGPGLAGQETQYF
TGTGCCAGCAGTTACGGTCCGGGACTAGCGGGCCAAGAGACCCAGTACTTC
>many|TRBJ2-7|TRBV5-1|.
CASSYTGSGIEQYF
TGCGCCAGCAGCTATACAGGTTCAGGGATCGAGCAGTACTTC
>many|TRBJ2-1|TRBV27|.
CASSFDRGDEQFF
TGTGCCAGCAGTTTTGACCGCGGGGATGAGCAGTTCTTC
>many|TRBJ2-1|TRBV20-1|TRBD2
CSGPERAGVLNEQFF
TGCAGCGGACCTGAAAGAGCGGGAGTTCTTAATGAGCAGTTCTTC
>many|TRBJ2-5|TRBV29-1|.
CSGAGDGVLTQYF
TGCAGCGGGGCGGGCGATGGGGTACTGACCCAGTACTTC
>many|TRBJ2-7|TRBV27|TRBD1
CASSWGQGRGEQYF
TGTGCCAGCAGTTGGGGACAGGGACGCGGGGAGCAGTACTTC